Sequencing of this T cell receptor beta chain was carried out in a study of T cell responses to AZD1222 COVID-19 vaccine. On this clone itself: Its antigen is still unknown.

Findings of the study overall: Baseline antibody screening turned up just 6 or 7 seropositive AZD1222 recipients. Along spike, vaccine-associated CD4 TCRs were found throughout, with dominance at 160-218 and 743-854.

This CDR3 region has 19 residues. Germline values: CDR1 SEHNR, CDR2 FQNEAQ (reference sequence). V was trimmed by 5 bases and J by 5 bases, leaving 27 bases between them. The method was immunoSEQ multiplex PCR; TCRdb's version includes in-frame clones alone and lacks a portion of them. The sample shows 90,000 to 120,000 clones, under 95% of them seen only once. The genes are TRBV7-9 and TRBJ2-2, with D possibly TRBD1 on 6 matching bases. The sequencing used peripheral blood, collected 28 days after the second AZD1222 dose. This TCR came from an adult who received the AZD1222 COVID-19 vaccine. CDR3 nucleotide sequence: TGTGCCAGCAGCCCACCGCAATCTACAGGGTTAGGTCTAACCGGGGAGCTGTTTTTT. Encoded protein: CASSPPQSTGLGLTGELFF.